This TCR beta chain was sequenced during a study of shared clonotypes between healthy human individuals (TCRdb year 2020). Regarding the study in general: The cohort comprised a couple of women and a few men aged 18 to 49 years. For each donor, CD4 naive and CD4 memory were each run on three plates, CD8 naive on two plates, and CD8 memory on one plate. To estimate repertoire size and how much clonotype sharing occurs between individuals, the study deeply sequenced the blood TCR repertoires of about 5 healthy adults. Different laboratories and diverse techniques were used to prepare libraries and sequence TCR repertoires, to increase sequencing depth and limit assay-specific biases. Leukapheresis yielded between about 0.9 and 9 billion PBMCs per donor.

The paper as a whole reports these results and caveats: Sampling was limited to blood, and TCR repertoires in tissue likely differ from TCR repertoires in blood. About 5% of naive CD4, around 3.5% of naive CD8, about 2.5% of memory CD4, and about 0.4% of memory CD8 clonotypes were shared across a few donors. Even with the large sequencing depth, rarefaction of the sorted-subset datasets indicated that sequencing was incomplete. Pairwise subsampling led to the expectation that sequencing depth would affect the degree of clonotype sharing among donors. Naive subsets generally had larger estimated clonotype richness than memory subsets. Because the study included only a small number of donors, the genetic and exposure-history diversity represented was limited. Higher generation probabilities were observed for clonotypes shared by all four sorted-subset donors than for non-shared clonotypes.

Using the deep immunoSEQ assay, multiplex PCR amplified TCR CDR3 regions from genomic DNA. Extracted genomic DNA from each cell subset was distributed evenly across all wells of several immunoSEQ 96-well plates, and each plate was treated as a replicate. For sorted subsets, roughly 200 ng genomic DNA, equal to about 30,000 T cell genomes, was loaded into each replicate PCR. Purified libraries were quantified with a Qubit 3.0 fluorometer, sized on a Bioanalyzer 2100, and re-quantified with the KAPA Library Quantification kit. Every immunoSEQ 96-well plate was sequenced on a separate single-read 150-cycle Illumina NextSeq 550 flow cell. In the authors' own workflow: The immunoSEQ output contained only junctional sequences without quality scores, so filtering could not match that applied to full-length reads. Sequences were annotated with PyIR, a Python wrapper for IgBLAST v1.9, and V/J genes and CDR3 were assigned using IMGT germline references. Reads were removed for weak V/J assignments (E-value above 1e-6), missing CDR3, stop codons, out-of-frame junctions, or ambiguous translated residues. V3J clonotypes were defined as sequences sharing an identical inferred V gene, J gene, and CDR3 amino acid sequence. Percentage overlap between repertoires was computed as shared unique clonotypes divided by the size of the smaller repertoire. Three approaches were used to assess repertoire richness: RTK rarefaction, the Chao1 estimator, and Recon v2.1 estimates of unobserved clonotypes. For all TCRbeta clonotypes obtained by the gDNA method from a few donors, generation probabilities were computed with OLGA. TCRdb took this table from immuneACCESS and kept in-frame rearrangements with V and J called. Such tables lack part of the clones; where checked against another copy, unresolved V genes explain under half of the gap, and the rest is unexplained. V and J calls and clone size come straight from that table; D and trimming were deduced from the DNA. The sample table holds about 2.1 million clones, of which approximately 92% were seen once. The ten largest clones capture around 1.7% of the sample.

The CDR3 spans 14 residues, from the cysteine through the phenylalanine. The only DNA kept is the CDR3, 42 bases in frame from the first base. The V and J ends are trimmed by 5 bases and 11 bases, leaving 19 bases between them. CDR1 and CDR2 are drawn from the germline V gene: MDHEN, SYDVKM. With respect to this clone: This clone's antigen is unknown. The input lacks base qualities; no much larger clone sits a single base away.

CD8 naive samples were obtained by positive selection for CCR7 among CD45RO-negative cells, yielding a CD45RA+CCR7+ population from which TemRA cells were excluded. The donors were healthy, HIV-negative adults who had no recently reported acute infections or vaccinations. Every donor was a Caucasian adult residing in Nashville, Tennessee, USA. Blood was obtained by leukapheresis, after which PBMCs were separated by Ficoll-Histopaque density gradient centrifugation and cryopreserved in liquid nitrogen vapor phase. Purity and quantity of every magnetically sorted T cell population were checked by analytical flow cytometry. Each sorted fraction had its genomic DNA isolated and then quantified by UV absorbance on a Nanodrop 2000c.

The sequenced sample consisted of naive CD8+ T cells from PBMCs. This specimen's cell subset or site label, interpreted: CD45RA+CCR7+. The V and J genes are TRBV28 and TRBJ1-5; the D gene is possibly TRBD1, with 6 bases matching. The clonotype comes from a man between 18 and 35 years old in good health. Some clones in this sample may be carry-over from other donors' samples. The encoded CDR3 is CASSPGGGGLAQHF. The DNA reads TGTGCCAGCAGTCCCGGGGGAGGGGGTTTGGCCCAGCATTTT.